This T cell receptor (beta chain) came from a study of OX40 agonist ivuxolimab in advanced cancers. Study-level points and caveats: Among expanded peripheral T cells, antigen specificity went undetermined.

The assay was immunoSEQ multiplex PCR, and TCRdb's table has in-frame clones only and misses some. This sample has tens of thousands of clones, with around 86% found just once. Trimming removed 6 bases from V and 10 bases from J; junction bases left unmatched: 8. CDR1 is MNHNS and CDR2 is SASEGT in the germline V gene. The CDR3 contains 12 residues. In the case of this clone: What it binds is unknown.

This TCR was recovered from an adult with an advanced solid tumor such as melanoma, head and neck, liver or kidney cancer. V usage is TRBV6-1 and J usage is TRBJ1-1; 7 nucleotides line up with TRBD1. This material consisted of CD4+ or CD8+ T cells sorted from blood, taken in a trial of the OX40 agonist ivuxolimab. The chain's CDR3 is CASRYGTAAAFF. In DNA, the CDR3 is TGTGCCAGCAGATATGGGACAGCTGCAGCTTTCTTT.